Below are 25 T cell receptor beta chains sequenced from a single sample in a study of cytomegalovirus exposure and HLA in healthy donors. Primers for the PCR totalled 60 Vbeta and 13 Jbeta. Clones were read by immunoSEQ multiplex PCR, and TCRdb kept only the in-frame ones, dropping some. Among around 130,000 clones listed, around 70% were seen once. Sequencing was performed on PBMCs. The receptors derive from a man aged 25-45 years in good health and CMV-seronegative.

This clone has more than one count but fewer than ten. This chain links TRBV6-5 with TRBJ2-3; perhaps TRBD1 as D (6 bases). The CDR3 is 13 amino acids. V lost 2 bases, J lost 4 bases, and 7 bases lay in between. CDR1 is MNHEY and CDR2 is SVGAGI in the germline V gene. Written as DNA, the CDR3 is TGTGCCAGCAGTTACGGGGGCGCAGATACGCAGTATTTT. This sequence encodes CASSYGGADTQYF.

This clone has only a few counts. The chain joins TRBV30 to TRBJ2-7, with D perhaps TRBD1 (6 bases). Trimming shortened V by 1 base and J by 3 bases, and 10 bases separated the two germline ends. From germline, CDR1 is GTSNPN and CDR2 SVGIG (reference sequence). The CDR3 loop spans 13 amino acids. CDR3 region: CAWSAGHIYEQYF. Written as DNA, the CDR3 is TGTGCCTGGAGTGCGGGACATATCTACGAGCAGTACTTC. Complete variable domain (other parts from reference TRBV30 and TRBJ2-7): SQTIHQWPATLVQPVGSPLSLECTVEGTSNPNLYWYRQAAGRGLQLLFYSVGIGQISSEVPQNLSASRPQDRQFILSSKKLLLSDSGFYLCAWSAGHIYEQYFGPGTRLTVT.

This sequence joins TRBV4-3 and TRBJ1-5; tentative D call: TRBD1 (6 bases). Deletions cut 0 bases from V and 8 bases from J, with 17 bases between. CDR3 length: 16 amino acids. Looked up from germline, CDR1 is LGHNA and CDR2 is YSLEER. This CDR3 reads CASSQDVLGGFKPQHF. CDR3 sequence (DNA): TGCGCCAGCAGCCAAGATGTTCTAGGGGGTTTTAAGCCCCAGCATTTT.

The chain links TRBV29-1 to TRBJ2-5, with 9 bases aligning to TRBD1. There are 13 residues in the CDR3. J lost 5 bases, V lost 0 bases, and 1 base had no gene match. The germline V gene has CDR1 SQVTM and CDR2 ANQGSEA. The CDR3 sequence is CSVEEGTGETQYF. The DNA for the CDR3 is TGCAGCGTTGAAGAGGGGACAGGGGAGACCCAGTACTTC.

The V gene is TRBV27, the J gene TRBJ2-7, with D tentatively TRBD1 (6 bases). The CDR3 length is 18 residues. Germline CDR1 is MNHEY and CDR2 is SMNVEV (reference sequence). V dropped 5 bases and J dropped 4 bases, with 27 bases sitting between them. The CDR3 loop reads CASSHGFGVTGSRYEQYF. The CDR3 bases are TGTGCCAGCAGTCACGGTTTTGGTGTTACAGGGAGTCGATACGAGCAGTACTTC.

This chain joins TRBV7-3 and TRBJ2-2, with D perhaps matching TRBD1 (5 bases). V lost 5 bases and J 6 bases, leaving 16 bases between the germline ends. This CDR3 has 15 residues. Germline CDR1 is SGHTA and CDR2 is FQGTGA. The CDR3 nucleotides read TGTGCCAGCAGCGGCCAGGGTGGGGTGGCCGGGGAGCTGTTTTTT. Protein product: CASSGQGGVAGELFF.

The V gene is TRBV11-2, the J gene TRBJ1-1, with 8 nucleotides matching TRBD1. The CDR3 is made up of 14 amino acids. V lost 6 bases and J lost 11; bases outside the gene matches: 14. CDR1 is SGHAT, CDR2 FQNNGV, per germline. This CDR3 is CASRRITGGGRAFF. The CDR3 bases are TGTGCCAGCAGACGTATAACAGGGGGGGGTCGGGCTTTCTTT.

The J gene is TRBJ1-2, the V gene TRBV4-1; unclear D gene. V shed 4 bases and J shed 5 bases, with 20 bases lying between them. Germline V lookup: CDR1 MGHRA, CDR2 YSYEKL. The CDR3 runs to 16 residues. CDR3 amino acids: CASSLTITVLVYGYTF. Written as DNA, the CDR3 is TGCGCCAGCAGCCTAACAATTACCGTGCTCGTTTATGGCTACACCTTC.

Here the CDR3 reads CAWAGGAGEKLFF. The CDR3 DNA follows: TGTGCCTGGGCAGGGGGCGCAGGTGAAAAACTGTTTTTT. The V and J genes are TRBV30 and TRBJ1-4, with TRBD1 matching over 8 bases. This CDR3 has 13 residues. The germline V gene encodes CDR1 GTSNPN and CDR2 SVGIG (reference sequence). Germline trimming cut 5 bases from V and 7 bases from J; bases unmatched to any gene: 6. The full variable domain, its missing parts supplied by reference TRBV30 and TRBJ1-4, is SQTIHQWPATLVQPVGSPLSLECTVEGTSNPNLYWYRQAAGRGLQLLFYSVGIGQISSEVPQNLSASRPQDRQFILSSKKLLLSDSGFYLCAWAGGAGEKLFFGSGTQLSVL.

The CDR3 sequence: CASSLASPQPGEKLFF. In DNA form, the CDR3 reads TGTGCCAGCAGCTTAGCGTCCCCCCAACCCGGGGAAAAACTGTTTTTT. The J gene is TRBJ1-4, the V gene TRBV7-8; D gene uncertain. V shed 0 bases and J shed 8 bases, with 16 bases lying between them. The CDR3 is 16 amino acids. Germline CDR1 and CDR2: SGHVS and FQNEAQ.

This chain uses TRBV6-5 with TRBJ2-7, with 7 positions matching TRBD1. The CDR3 has 14 amino acids. Germline V lookup: CDR1 MNHEY, CDR2 SVGAGI. The ends lost 7 bases at V and 6 bases at J; junction bases unmatched: 12. DNA of the CDR3: TGTGCCAGCAAAAGACAGGGCGGACTGGTCGAGCAGTACTTC. Translating gives CASKRQGGLVEQYF.

This clone appeared a single time. The chain carries TRBV4-3 and TRBJ2-6; perhaps TRBD2 as D (6 bases). Germline lookup yields CDR1 LGHNA and CDR2 YSLEER. The CDR3 is 17 residues long. Trimming left V 1 base short and J 0 bases short, with 10 bases between. CDR3 DNA: TGCGCCAGCAGCCAAGGGGGGGATCTCTCTGGGGCCAACGTCCTGACTTTC. Translation: CASSQGGDLSGANVLTF.

The genes are TRBV5-1 and TRBJ1-2, with D possibly matching TRBD1 (5 bases). The germline gives CDR1 SGHRS, CDR2 YFSETQ. This CDR3 is built from 13 residues. V gave up 0 bases and J gave up 7 bases, with 10 bases separating them. The CDR3 coding sequence is TGCGCCAGCAGCTTGGAAGGGGTAGGTGGCTACACCTTC. Its translation: CASSLEGVGGYTF.

This clone is a singleton in its sample. This rearrangement joins TRBV18 to TRBJ1-4; TRBD1 matches at 9 bases. CDR3 length equals 15 residues. Unmatched junction bases numbered 5, after V lost 3 bases and J lost 6 bases. Germline V gene lookup returns CDR1 KGHSH and CDR2 LQKENI. The CDR3 protein is CASSPDRDRDEKLFF. CDR3 nucleotide sequence: TGTGCCAGCTCACCCGACCGGGACAGGGATGAAAAACTGTTTTTT.

The gene calls are TRBV4-3 and TRBJ2-7; 10 bases are a match to TRBD2. CDR3 length: 17 amino acids. V lost 1 base, J lost 4 bases, and 10 bases stayed unmatched. Germline values: CDR1 LGHNA, CDR2 YSLEER. CDR3 coding DNA: TGCGCCAGCAGCCAAGTAAGGCTAGCGGGGGAACAATACGAGCAGTACTTC. Translating gives CASSQVRLAGEQYEQYF.

On this clone itself: This CDR3 fails to terminate in the conserved phenylalanine or tryptophan, so it likely reflects a read error. The CDR3 coding sequence is TGTGCCAGCAGGACCCTGGGAGGGGATACGGGGGAGCTGTTTGTT. It translates to CASRTLGGDTGELFV. The J gene is TRBJ2-2, the V gene TRBV27; 7 bases are a match to TRBD2. The CDR3 is 15 amino acids. CDR1 is MNHEY, CDR2 SMNVEV, per germline (reference sequence). V trimming: 6 bases; J trimming: 8 bases; junction bases outside the gene matches: 12.

This clone was observed a few times. This chain connects TRBV25-1 to TRBJ2-1; TRBD2 aligns across 7 bases. Germline V gene data show CDR1 as MGHDK and CDR2 as SYGVNS. The CDR3 spans 15 residues. J gave up 4 bases and V 7 bases, and 10 bases lay outside the gene matches. CDR3 bases: TGTGCCAGCACAGAAAGAGGGGAGGGGTACAATGAGCAGTTCTTC. It specifies CASTERGEGYNEQFF.

The rearrangement uses TRBV6-4 and TRBJ2-6, with a weak D call TRBD2 (5 bases). The CDR3 runs to 16 residues. The V gene lost 0 bases and the J gene lost 1 base, with 7 bases spanning the gap. In germline, CDR1 is MRHNA, CDR2 SNTAGT. The CDR3 is CASSDSRRSGANVLTF. The CDR3 DNA reads as TGTGCCAGCAGTGACTCTAGGAGGTCTGGGGCCAACGTCCTGACTTTC.

The chain carries TRBV6-5 and TRBJ2-1, with 7 positions matching TRBD1. CDR1 is MNHEY and CDR2 is SVGAGI in the germline V gene. V was pared by 5 bases and J by 5 bases, with 9 bases of the junction left unmatched. This CDR3 comprises 15 residues. Here the CDR3 reads CASSPDRDRNNEQFF. The CDR3 coding sequence is TGTGCCAGCAGTCCCGACCGGGACAGAAACAATGAGCAGTTCTTC.

This clone has only a few counts. J is TRBJ2-1 and V is TRBV6-6; a weak D match, TRBD2 (6 bases). There are 15 residues in the CDR3. Trimming shortened V by 8 bases and J by 6 bases, and 20 bases separated the two germline ends. Germline V gene sequence: CDR1 MNHNY, CDR2 SVGAGI (reference sequence). CDR3 in DNA: TGTGCCAGCTGGATTGGGACTGACGGCGCCAATGAGCAGTTCTTC. This encodes CASWIGTDGANEQFF.

The rearrangement joins TRBV28 to TRBJ1-2, with D tentatively TRBD1 (6 bases). The CDR3 is 12 amino acids. V dropped 2 bases and J dropped 8 bases, with 9 bases sitting between them. Germline CDR1 reads MDHEN; CDR2 reads SYDVKM. CDR3 DNA: TGTGCCAGCAGTTTACCCACAGGGGGCTACACCTTC. Protein sequence: CASSLPTGGYTF.

V usage is TRBV5-1 and J usage is TRBJ2-6; 12 bases align to TRBD1. Germline values: CDR1 SGHRS, CDR2 YFSETQ. The CDR3 loop spans 16 amino acids. Losses at the gene ends were 8 bases for V and 3 bases for J; bases not matched to a gene: 6. The CDR3 DNA follows: TGCGCCAGTGGGACAGGGGGCGCAAATGGGGCCAACGTCCTGACTTTC. Translating it yields CASGTGGANGANVLTF.

The genes are TRBV5-5 and TRBJ1-5; D is possibly TRBD1 (5 bases). The CDR3 is 15 residues long. Germline V gene data show CDR1 as SGHKS and CDR2 as YYEKEE (reference sequence). V was shortened by 3 bases and J by 3 bases, with 13 bases between the two germline ends. The CDR3 nucleotides read TGTGCCAGCAGCTCGACTCCGGGACTCAATCAGCCCCAGCATTTT. Amino acids: CASSSTPGLNQPQHF.

This clone was seen a handful of times. The rearrangement links TRBV2 to TRBJ2-7, with TRBD2 matching 7 bases. Germline V gene data show CDR1 as SNHLY and CDR2 as FYNNEI. The CDR3 consists of 13 residues. V shed 9 bases and J 6 bases; nucleotides not matched to a gene: 11. The CDR3 DNA follows: TGTGCCAGTCGGCGGGGGATCGTCGGCGAGCAGTACTTC. Residues: CASRRGIVGEQYF.

The gene calls are TRBV5-6 and TRBJ2-7, with a tentative D call TRBD2 (6 bases). Germline assignment: CDR1 SGHDT and CDR2 YYEEEE. This CDR3 comprises 15 residues. The germline V and J ends were trimmed by 0 bases and 6 bases, with 16 bases remaining between them. In nucleotides, the CDR3 is TGTGCCAGCAGCTTGGCCGGAGGGAGCCCTGTCGAGCAGTACTTC. Translated: CASSLAGGSPVEQYF.